The rows below give T cell receptor beta chains drawn from one sample of a study of cytomegalovirus exposure and HLA in healthy donors. TCRdb's copy holds only in-frame clones and misses some; the assay was immunoSEQ multiplex PCR. The table lists about 140,000 clones, approximately 85% of them singletons. The sample was PBMCs. These receptors were collected from a woman aged 25 to 39 in good health and CMV-seronegative. Both conserved end residues are part of each CDR3. D genes are given only for firm matches. Expanded clones get a size class; other rows say once, few or many, or leave the size out.

v_call: TRBV18; cdr3_length: 15; d_call: TRBD2; clone_size: NA; j_call: TRBJ2-1; cdr3_aa: CASSPRGLTGNEQFF; cdr3_nt: TGTGCCAGCTCACCAAGGGGACTAACGGGCAATGAGCAGTTCTTC
v_call: TRBV5-1; cdr3_length: 18; d_call: NA; clone_size: NA; j_call: TRBJ2-7; cdr3_aa: CASSLSFVDRSYSYEQYF; cdr3_nt: TGCGCCAGCAGCTTAAGTTTCGTTGACAGGAGCTACTCCTACGAGCAGTACTTC
v_call: TRBV30; cdr3_length: 18; d_call: TRBD1; clone_size: NA; j_call: TRBJ1-3; cdr3_aa: CAWSVRTGAFNSGNTIYF; cdr3_nt: TGTGCCTGGAGTGTACGAACAGGGGCCTTCAACTCTGGAAACACCATATATTTT
v_call: TRBV2; cdr3_length: 13; d_call: NA; clone_size: NA; j_call: TRBJ1-1; cdr3_aa: CASSEAPGFGAFF; cdr3_nt: TGTGCCAGCAGTGAAGCCCCAGGGTTCGGTGCTTTCTTT
v_call: TRBV6-6; cdr3_length: 16; d_call: NA; clone_size: NA; j_call: TRBJ2-3; cdr3_aa: CASSFHREGYTDTQYF; cdr3_nt: TGTGCCAGCAGTTTTCACAGGGAGGGATACACAGATACGCAGTATTTT
v_call: TRBV19; cdr3_length: 14; d_call: NA; clone_size: NA; j_call: TRBJ1-2; cdr3_aa: CASSIGQDMYGYTF; cdr3_nt: TGTGCCAGTAGTATCGGACAAGATATGTATGGCTACACCTTC
v_call: TRBV4-3; cdr3_length: 15; d_call: TRBD1; clone_size: NA; j_call: TRBJ2-3; cdr3_aa: CASSQGGGVADTQYF; cdr3_nt: TGCGCCAGCAGCCAAGGAGGGGGCGTAGCAGATACGCAGTATTTT
v_call: TRBV6-1; cdr3_length: 14; d_call: NA; clone_size: once; j_call: TRBJ1-4; cdr3_aa: CANYCGWKFEKLFF; cdr3_nt: TGTGCCAACTATTGTGGCTGGAAGTTTGAAAAACTGTTTTTT
v_call: TRBV6-1; cdr3_length: 14; d_call: TRBD1; clone_size: NA; j_call: TRBJ1-6; cdr3_aa: CASRGTGYYSPLHF; cdr3_nt: TGTGCCAGCCGCGGGACAGGGTATTATTCACCCCTCCACTTT
v_call: TRBV7-3; cdr3_length: 14; d_call: TRBD1; clone_size: NA; j_call: TRBJ2-4; cdr3_aa: CASSSTGGKNIQYF; cdr3_nt: TGTGCCAGCAGCTCCACAGGGGGCAAAAACATTCAGTACTTC
v_call: TRBV30; cdr3_length: 16; d_call: TRBD1; clone_size: NA; j_call: TRBJ2-5; cdr3_aa: CAWTGTGGGLWETQYF; cdr3_nt: TGTGCCTGGACGGGGACAGGGGGAGGTTTATGGGAGACCCAGTACTTC
v_call: TRBV6-5; cdr3_length: 15; d_call: TRBD2; clone_size: NA; j_call: TRBJ2-7; cdr3_aa: CASSSTGTGGYEQYF; cdr3_nt: TGTGCCAGCAGTTCTACCGGGACGGGAGGGTACGAGCAGTACTTC
v_call: TRBV5-1; cdr3_length: 14; d_call: TRBD1; clone_size: NA; j_call: TRBJ2-7; cdr3_aa: CASSTGTGNYEQYF; cdr3_nt: TGCGCCAGCAGCACCGGGACAGGGAACTACGAGCAGTACTTC
v_call: TRBV29-1; cdr3_length: 12; d_call: NA; clone_size: NA; j_call: TRBJ1-2; cdr3_aa: CSCTDRVNGYTF; cdr3_nt: TGCAGCTGCACGGACAGAGTCAATGGCTACACCTTC
v_call: TRBV29-1; cdr3_length: 13; d_call: NA; clone_size: NA; j_call: TRBJ2-5; cdr3_aa: CSSRGSAQETQYF; cdr3_nt: TGCAGCTCCCGGGGGTCAGCCCAAGAGACCCAGTACTTC
v_call: TRBV19; cdr3_length: 17; d_call: TRBD1; clone_size: NA; j_call: TRBJ1-6; cdr3_aa: CASSPNSGQGKGSPLHF; cdr3_nt: TGTGCCAGTAGTCCCAACTCGGGACAGGGTAAGGGTTCACCCCTCCACTTT
v_call: TRBV5-1; cdr3_length: 14; d_call: NA; clone_size: NA; j_call: TRBJ1-6; cdr3_aa: CASSSGAYNSPLHF; cdr3_nt: TGCGCCAGCAGCTCAGGGGCCTATAATTCACCCCTCCACTTT
v_call: TRBV28; cdr3_length: 14; d_call: TRBD1; clone_size: NA; j_call: TRBJ1-2; cdr3_aa: CASSSRTGLYGYTF; cdr3_nt: TGTGCCAGCAGTTCCCGGACAGGGCTCTATGGCTACACCTTC
v_call: TRBV5-8; cdr3_length: 13; d_call: TRBD1; clone_size: NA; j_call: TRBJ1-2; cdr3_aa: CASSLARGYGYTF; cdr3_nt: TGTGCCAGCAGCTTGGCCAGGGGGTATGGCTACACCTTC
v_call: TRBV5-1; cdr3_length: 15; d_call: TRBD1; clone_size: NA; j_call: TRBJ2-3; cdr3_aa: CASSLSGQTRDTQYF; cdr3_nt: TGCGCCAGCAGCTTGTCGGGACAGACGAGGGATACGCAGTATTTT
v_call: TRBV27; cdr3_length: 13; d_call: TRBD1; clone_size: NA; j_call: TRBJ1-2; cdr3_aa: CASSLDRGYGYTF; cdr3_nt: TGTGCCAGCAGTTTAGACAGGGGGTATGGCTACACCTTC
v_call: TRBV18; cdr3_length: 16; d_call: TRBD1; clone_size: NA; j_call: TRBJ1-1; cdr3_aa: CASSWGQITMNTEAFF; cdr3_nt: TGTGCCAGCTCATGGGGACAGATAACTATGAACACTGAAGCTTTCTTT
v_call: TRBV6-1; cdr3_length: 14; d_call: NA; clone_size: few; j_call: TRBJ2-1; cdr3_aa: CASSESGEYSEQFF; cdr3_nt: TGTGCCAGCAGTGAATCGGGGGAATATTCTGAGCAGTTCTTC
v_call: TRBV7-2; cdr3_length: 15; d_call: TRBD2; clone_size: NA; j_call: TRBJ2-7; cdr3_aa: CASSLVTSDSYEQYF; cdr3_nt: TGTGCCAGCAGCTTAGTAACTAGCGACTCCTACGAGCAGTACTTC
v_call: TRBV10-3; cdr3_length: 14; d_call: NA; clone_size: NA; j_call: TRBJ2-7; cdr3_aa: CAISDLGVSYEQYF; cdr3_nt: TGTGCCATCAGTGATTTAGGGGTCTCCTACGAGCAGTACTTC
v_call: TRBV5-1; cdr3_length: 14; d_call: NA; clone_size: NA; j_call: TRBJ2-1; cdr3_aa: CASSLEGLANEQFF; cdr3_nt: TGCGCCAGCAGCTTGGAGGGGTTGGCAAATGAGCAGTTCTTC
v_call: TRBV5-4; cdr3_length: 15; d_call: TRBD1; clone_size: NA; j_call: TRBJ2-7; cdr3_aa: CASSPDRGVWYEQYF; cdr3_nt: TGTGCCAGCAGCCCGGACAGGGGAGTTTGGTACGAGCAGTACTTC
v_call: TRBV5-4; cdr3_length: 15; d_call: TRBD2; clone_size: NA; j_call: TRBJ2-1; cdr3_aa: CASSSSGGAYNEQFF; cdr3_nt: TGTGCCAGCAGTTCTAGCGGGGGGGCCTACAATGAGCAGTTCTTC
v_call: TRBV5-1; cdr3_length: 16; d_call: NA; clone_size: NA; j_call: TRBJ2-3; cdr3_aa: CASTKFMGQGVDTQYF; cdr3_nt: TGCGCCAGCACCAAGTTCATGGGGCAGGGTGTCGATACGCAGTATTTT
v_call: TRBV5-1; cdr3_length: 15; d_call: NA; clone_size: NA; j_call: TRBJ1-1; cdr3_aa: CASSSGSAKITEAFF; cdr3_nt: TGCGCCAGCAGTTCCGGGTCGGCTAAGATCACTGAAGCTTTCTTT
v_call: TRBV5-4; cdr3_length: 17; d_call: TRBD2; clone_size: many; j_call: TRBJ2-1; cdr3_aa: CASSFPTSGGAGREQFF; cdr3_nt: TGTGCCAGCAGCTTCCCGACTAGCGGGGGGGCCGGGAGGGAGCAGTTCTTC
v_call: TRBV19; cdr3_length: 12; d_call: NA; clone_size: NA; j_call: TRBJ2-7; cdr3_aa: CASRPSEGEQYF; cdr3_nt: TGTGCCAGCCGTCCATCTGAGGGCGAGCAGTACTTC
v_call: TRBV29-1; cdr3_length: 12; d_call: NA; clone_size: NA; j_call: TRBJ1-2; cdr3_aa: CSVREMNYGYTF; cdr3_nt: TGCAGCGTTCGGGAGATGAACTATGGCTACACCTTC
v_call: TRBV5-1; cdr3_length: 16; d_call: NA; clone_size: NA; j_call: TRBJ1-3; cdr3_aa: CASSLTWAGSGNTIYF; cdr3_nt: TGCGCCAGCAGCCTGACCTGGGCCGGCTCTGGAAACACCATATATTTT
v_call: TRBV28; cdr3_length: 17; d_call: NA; clone_size: few; j_call: TRBJ1-6; cdr3_aa: CASSPGGAGARNSPLHF; cdr3_nt: TGTGCCAGCAGCCCTGGGGGTGCAGGGGCGCGGAATTCACCCCTCCACTTT
v_call: TRBV2; cdr3_length: 15; d_call: TRBD1; clone_size: NA; j_call: TRBJ1-5; cdr3_aa: CASSGDSLSNQPQHF; cdr3_nt: TGTGCCAGCAGTGGGGACAGTCTTAGCAATCAGCCCCAGCATTTT
v_call: TRBV5-4; cdr3_length: 13; d_call: NA; clone_size: few; j_call: TRBJ1-2; cdr3_aa: CASSLQNSYGYTF; cdr3_nt: TGTGCCAGCAGCTTACAGAATTCCTATGGCTACACCTTC
v_call: TRBV5-1; cdr3_length: 15; d_call: NA; clone_size: NA; j_call: TRBJ2-7; cdr3_aa: CASSPGREGSYEQYF; cdr3_nt: TGCGCCAGCAGCCCCGGTCGCGAGGGCTCCTACGAGCAGTACTTC
v_call: TRBV11-2; cdr3_length: 15; d_call: NA; clone_size: NA; j_call: TRBJ2-1; cdr3_aa: CASTKRLSSYNEQFF; cdr3_nt: TGTGCCAGCACCAAGCGGCTTAGCTCCTACAATGAGCAGTTCTTC
v_call: TRBV2; cdr3_length: 13; d_call: TRBD1; clone_size: NA; j_call: TRBJ2-7; cdr3_aa: CASSGTGAYEQYF; cdr3_nt: TGTGCCAGCTCCGGGACAGGGGCCTACGAGCAGTACTTC
v_call: TRBV5-1; cdr3_length: 19; d_call: TRBD2; clone_size: NA; j_call: TRBJ2-1; cdr3_aa: CASSLIELGGGGSYNEQFF; cdr3_nt: TGCGCCAGCAGCTTGATTGAACTGGGCGGGGGAGGTTCCTACAATGAGCAGTTCTTC
v_call: TRBV5-8; cdr3_length: 14; d_call: TRBD1; clone_size: NA; j_call: TRBJ2-3; cdr3_aa: CASSRQGATDTQYF; cdr3_nt: TGTGCCAGCAGCCGACAGGGGGCCACAGATACGCAGTATTTT
v_call: TRBV2; cdr3_length: 11; d_call: NA; clone_size: many; j_call: TRBJ2-5; cdr3_aa: CASSGHRHRYF; cdr3_nt: TGTGCCAGCAGCGGACACCGGCATCGGTACTTC
v_call: TRBV7-9; cdr3_length: 15; d_call: NA; clone_size: NA; j_call: TRBJ1-1; cdr3_aa: CASSRRGGEGTEAFF; cdr3_nt: TGTGCCAGCAGCCGGAGGGGGGGCGAGGGCACTGAAGCTTTCTTT
v_call: TRBV11-2; cdr3_length: 19; d_call: TRBD2; clone_size: NA; j_call: TRBJ2-1; cdr3_aa: CASSPGLAGGRLSQNEQFF; cdr3_nt: TGTGCCAGCAGCCCGGGACTAGCGGGGGGCCGCCTAAGTCAGAATGAGCAGTTCTTC
v_call: TRBV4-1; cdr3_length: 17; d_call: TRBD1; clone_size: once; j_call: TRBJ1-5; cdr3_aa: CASSQILNRGSNQPQHF; cdr3_nt: TGCGCCAGCAGCCAGATTCTGAACAGGGGGAGTAATCAGCCCCAGCATTTT
v_call: TRBV15; cdr3_length: 12; d_call: NA; clone_size: once; j_call: TRBJ2-3; cdr3_aa: CATSDSADTQYF; cdr3_nt: TGTGCCACCAGCGACAGTGCAGATACGCAGTATTTT
v_call: TRBV4-1; cdr3_length: 15; d_call: NA; clone_size: few; j_call: TRBJ1-3; cdr3_aa: CASSQDPTGGNTIYF; cdr3_nt: TGCGCCAGCAGCCAAGACCCGACGGGTGGAAACACCATATATTTT
v_call: TRBV10-3; cdr3_length: 14; d_call: NA; clone_size: NA; j_call: TRBJ2-7; cdr3_aa: CASSEVAELYEQYF; cdr3_nt: TGTGCCAGCAGTGAAGTAGCGGAGCTATACGAGCAGTACTTC
v_call: TRBV6-6; cdr3_length: 13; d_call: TRBD1; clone_size: NA; j_call: TRBJ2-5; cdr3_aa: CASRTGGDETQYF; cdr3_nt: TGTGCCAGCAGGACAGGGGGCGATGAGACCCAGTACTTC
v_call: TRBV2; cdr3_length: 15; d_call: TRBD2; clone_size: NA; j_call: TRBJ2-7; cdr3_aa: CASKLSGGKIYEQYF; cdr3_nt: TGTGCCAGCAAGCTTAGCGGGGGAAAGATCTACGAGCAGTACTTC
v_call: TRBV7-2; cdr3_length: 15; d_call: NA; clone_size: NA; j_call: TRBJ1-2; cdr3_aa: CASSSLDRQFYGYTF; cdr3_nt: TGTGCCAGCAGCTCCCTTGACAGGCAATTCTATGGCTACACCTTC
v_call: TRBV29-1; cdr3_length: 14; d_call: NA; clone_size: once; j_call: TRBJ2-7; cdr3_aa: CSVPRAKHSYEQYF; cdr3_nt: TGCAGCGTTCCGAGGGCTAAACACTCCTACGAGCAGTACTTC
v_call: TRBV6-1; cdr3_length: 14; d_call: NA; clone_size: NA; j_call: TRBJ1-4; cdr3_aa: CASSEAGGHAKLFF; cdr3_nt: TGTGCCAGCAGTGAAGCGGGCGGGCATGCAAAACTGTTTTTT
v_call: TRBV7-9; cdr3_length: 14; d_call: NA; clone_size: NA; j_call: TRBJ2-5; cdr3_aa: CASSLREYQETQYF; cdr3_nt: TGTGCCAGCAGCTTACGCGAGTACCAAGAGACCCAGTACTTC